This T cell receptor beta chain appears in the sequencing data of a study of post-analysis software for immune sequencing data. Turning to the study itself: Courses of disease covered relapsing-remitting, secondary progressive and progressive-relapsing multiple sclerosis.

Each TCR beta cDNA library carried unique molecular identifiers. MiXCR, run by TCRdb on the PCR reads, gives a single entry per CDR3 protein. The top ten clones hold approximately 4.5% of a sample with 750,000 to 950,000 distinct CDR3 sequences, roughly 50% of them seen once. Germline V CDR1 and CDR2: SGHTA, FQGTGA. The V end lost 2 bases, the J end lost 5 bases, and 10 bases lay between the germline ends. CDR3 size: 14 residues. As regards this clonotype: Its antigen is currently unknown.

Study-level results: Diversity measured as normalized Chao1 was significantly lower in multiple sclerosis patients than in controls. Roughly 5 TRBV segments occurring more often in patients than controls included TRBV5-6, TRBV5-1 and TRBV20-1.

The sequence derives from a girl between 5 and 17 years old with multiple sclerosis. The rearrangement uses TRBV7-3 and TRBJ2-1; D remains ambiguous. Sequenced input: blood. In DNA form, the CDR3 reads TGTGCCAGCAGCTTATACCCCCGGAACAATGAGCAGTTCTTC. Protein sequence: CASSLYPRNNEQFF.